This record covers a single T cell receptor (beta chain). No antigen is known for it. This entry is derived from a study of lymphopenia after photon versus proton radiotherapy. CDR1 and CDR2 from the germline V gene are SGDLS and YYNGEE. The CDR3 is 12 residues long. Trimming took 6 bases from V and 5 from J, leaving 8 bases between them. Whole-study findings and limits: Better survival with proton therapy was suggested as possible, not demonstrated.

The method was immunoSEQ multiplex PCR; TCRdb's version includes in-frame clones alone and lacks a portion of them. The sample shows tens of thousands of clones, approximately 91% of them seen only once. Sequencing used peripheral blood, obtained from a patient treated with photon-based radiotherapy. The V and J genes are TRBV9 and TRBJ2-2, with D perhaps matching TRBD1 or TRBD2 (6 bases each). This receptor was taken from a woman between 65 and 79 years old with pancreatic cancer. CDR3 sequence: CASKGGTGELFF. In DNA, the CDR3 is TGTGCCAGCAAGGGGGGTACCGGGGAGCTGTTTTTT.